The source of this TCR beta chain is a study of blood T cell repertoires in COVID-19 (dated by TCRdb to about 2020). For the study in its entirety: Samples covering the acute and convalescent phases of COVID-19 were provided by collaborators in the United States, Italy and Spain. HLA class I and class II types, where available, came from metadata supplied by the sample provider rather than from assay-based typing. A de-identified subject ID, COVID-19 status, age in years and sex were almost always included in the sample metadata. The prospective study material was composed of cDNA or gDNA derived from T cells, B-cell-depleted T cells, or PBMCs. The samples were drawn from two sources: the first 160 participants of the ongoing ImmuneRACE study, and 1,254 subjects contributed by 6 global collaborators. The dataset comprised deeply sampled blood TCRbeta repertoires from subjects exposed to, actively infected with, or recovered from COVID-19. A freely available public database, intended as a resource for researchers studying the immune response to SARS-CoV-2, is where the repertoires were released.

Collaborating institutions collected whole blood in K2EDTA tubes following their own protocols. For TCRbeta analysis, collaborator samples were shipped as frozen whole blood, as isolated PBMCs, or as DNA extracted from either sample type. A note on this clone: Its target antigen remains unknown. Qualities for individual bases were not recorded, and no much larger clone is one base off.

From the cysteine through the phenylalanine, the CDR3 covers 19 amino acids. Of the read, only the CDR3 DNA is kept; its 57 bases are in frame from base 1. Looking up the germline V gene yields CDR1 SGHAT and CDR2 FQNNGV. V is clipped by 5 bases and J by 6 bases, and the sequence between their germline boundaries is 28 bases long. TCRbeta CDR3 regions were amplified from genomic DNA by means of the immunoSEQ Assay, a bias-controlled multiplex PCR. In the source study's methods: Within the assay, amplification of reference gene primers was used to estimate how many nucleated cells each sample contained. To quantify the absolute abundance of each unique TCRbeta CDR3 rearrangement, sequence reads were collapsed and filtered. Productive Simpson clonality was computed per sample as the square root of Simpson's diversity index over productive rearrangements. What TCRdb holds here is the immuneACCESS table cut down to in-frame rearrangements. Part of the clones is not present; checked against another copy, under half of the missing clones reflect an unresolved V gene, and the others are unexplained. Clone size and V and J calls were adopted from that table, with D and trimming inferred from the DNA. The sample contains about 220,000 clones, approximately 84% of them found a single time. The biggest ten clones account for 2% to 2.5% of the sample.

General findings and caveats noted by the study authors: The amount of clinical and demographic metadata varied by source and participant and was provided uncurated.

The chain is assembled from TRBV11-2 and TRBJ1-4; there is no confident call for the D gene. The sample comprised peripheral blood. The origin of this receptor is a woman between 55 and 75 years old with acute or convalescent COVID-19. The DNA reads TGTGCCAGCAGCCCGCGTCAAATCTCCGCGCAGTCAGGTCATGAAAAACTGTTTTTT. Translated, it gives CASSPRQISAQSGHEKLFF.